This TCR beta chain derives from a study of T cell responses to AZD1222 COVID-19 vaccine. The CDR3 is 14 residues long. V lost 0 bases to trimming and J lost 0 bases, with 2 bases between them. Per the germline V gene, CDR1 is SGHTA and CDR2 is FQGNSA. Of note for this clone: Its antigen is undetermined. Other DNA sequences within the sample encode an identical CDR3.

Whole-study findings and limits: Rises in breadth and depth of Spike-specific TCRs came after two AZD1222 doses. At 160-218 and 743-854, vaccine-associated CD4 TCRs were dominant, and they spanned spike.

Only in-frame clones appear in the TCRdb table, and some are missing; sequencing was by immunoSEQ multiplex PCR. Altogether roughly 79,000 clones are present, about 90% being singletons, with the ten largest covering about 7.1%. The rearrangement links TRBV7-2 to TRBJ2-2; no reliable D call. This sample comprised peripheral blood, obtained on day 0 of MenACWY control vaccination. The TCR sequence derives from an adult in good health. In DNA form, the CDR3 reads TGTGCCAGCAGCTTAGCAGCGAACACCGGGGAGCTGTTTTTT. Its protein is CASSLAANTGELFF.